One sample yielded the 18 T cell receptor beta chains listed below, sequenced in a study of OX40 agonist ivuxolimab in advanced cancers. The data were produced by immunoSEQ multiplex PCR, yet TCRdb's version contains in-frame clones alone and is incomplete. Of almost 80,000 clones in the sample, 84% were seen once. The sequenced sample was CD4+ or CD8+ T cells sorted from blood, obtained in a trial of the OX40 agonist ivuxolimab. These receptors all stem from an adult with an advanced solid tumor such as melanoma, head and neck, liver or kidney cancer.

The rearrangement joins TRBV4-1 to TRBJ1-1; 7 bases are a match to TRBD1. This CDR3 has 16 residues. Germline V lookup: CDR1 MGHRA, CDR2 YSYEKL. Germline trimming cut 3 bases from V and 5 bases from J; bases unmatched to any gene: 12. CDR3 sequence reads: CASSQGLTGRGTEAFF. DNA for the CDR3: TGCGCCAGCAGCCAGGGCCTGACAGGGAGAGGGACTGAAGCTTTCTTT.

The chain recombines TRBV4-3 with TRBJ2-1; 7 nucleotides align to TRBD2. The trim removed 0 bases at V and 7 bases at J, leaving 9 bases unmatched. Germline CDR1 reads LGHNA; CDR2 reads YSLEER. CDR3 length equals 16 residues. The CDR3, as DNA: TGCGCCAGCAGCCAAGAGACTAGCAGAAAAGGTAATGAGCAGTTCTTC. It codes for CASSQETSRKGNEQFF.

The chain uses TRBV27 and TRBJ2-7; 9 nucleotides agree with TRBD1. This CDR3 has 14 amino acids. The trim removed 2 bases at V and 4 bases at J, leaving 3 bases unmatched. Per germline, CDR1 MNHEY and CDR2 SMNVEV (reference sequence). The CDR3 nucleotides read TGTGCCAGCAGTTTAGGGACAGGGCCTTACGAGCAGTACGTC. This encodes CASSLGTGPYEQYV.

This rearrangement joins TRBV11-2 to TRBJ2-1; tentatively, D is TRBD2 (7 bases). Germline CDR1 and CDR2: SGHAT and FQNNGV. The CDR3 contains 16 residues. The ends were cut back, 0 bases at V and 4 bases at J, with 13 bases in the middle. This chain's CDR3 is CASSLERGPLYNEQFF. The CDR3 coding sequence is TGTGCCAGCAGCTTAGAGCGGGGGCCCCTTTACAATGAGCAGTTCTTC.

This clone was seen just once. V usage is TRBV7-9 and J usage is TRBJ2-1, with TRBD2 matching 14 bases. Germline values: CDR1 SEHNR, CDR2 FQNEAQ (reference sequence). Trimming removed 6 bases from V and 9 bases from J; junction bases left unmatched: 7. The CDR3 covers 15 residues. CDR3 residues: CASSRGLAGESEQFF. The CDR3 nucleotides are TGTGCCAGCAGTCGGGGACTAGCGGGAGAGAGTGAGCAGTTCTTC.

This clone has just one count. The chain couples TRBV7-8 to TRBJ2-1; TRBD2 agrees at 11 bases. The CDR3 spans 15 residues. From germline, CDR1 is SGHVS and CDR2 FQNEAQ. J gave up 4 bases and V 3 bases, and 2 bases lay outside the gene matches. CDR3: CASSFASGRYNEQFF. CDR3 nucleotides: TGTGCCAGCAGCTTCGCTAGCGGGAGGTACAATGAGCAGTTCTTC.

The V call is TRBV18, the J call TRBJ1-1; TRBD1 might be the D (5 bases). The CDR3 loop spans 15 amino acids. Germline V gene sequence: CDR1 KGHSH, CDR2 LQKENI. The germline V and J ends were trimmed by 3 bases and 0 bases, with 11 bases remaining between them. CDR3 sequence (DNA): TGTGCCAGCTCACCCACCGGGACGGTGAACACTGAAGCTTTCTTT. This codes for CASSPTGTVNTEAFF.

This chain uses TRBV6-5 with TRBJ2-2; 9 bases line up with TRBD2. The ends lost 6 bases at V and 5 bases at J; junction bases unmatched: 7. This CDR3 comprises 15 residues. Germline V gives CDR1 MNHEY, CDR2 SVGAGI. CDR3 in DNA: TGTGCCAGCAGCCAAGTTAGCGGGAGTACCGGGGAGCTGTTTTTT. It codes for CASSQVSGSTGELFF.

The chain links TRBV4-2 to TRBJ1-5; D might be TRBD1 (6 bases). The CDR3 is 15 residues long. V was shortened by 5 bases and J by 0 bases, with 11 bases between the two germline ends. Germline CDR1 LGHNA, CDR2 YNFKEQ. This CDR3 is CASSAGQNSNQPQHF. The DNA of the CDR3 is TGTGCCAGCAGCGCCGGACAGAATAGCAATCAGCCCCAGCATTTT.

The rearrangement joins TRBV11-2 to TRBJ2-1; TRBD2 might be the D (5 bases). V lost 4 bases, J lost 4 bases, and 8 bases lay in between. The CDR3 length is 13 residues. The V gene's germline CDR1 is SGHAT and CDR2 FQNNGV. In nucleotides, the CDR3 is TGTGCCAGCAGCTGGACTCAATACAATGAGCAGTTCTTC. Translated, it gives CASSWTQYNEQFF.

The chain uses TRBV7-6 and TRBJ2-1; 15 bases fit TRBD2. V shed 1 base and J 7 bases; nucleotides not matched to a gene: 17. Germline values: CDR1 SGHVS, CDR2 FNYEAQ. This CDR3 contains 21 residues. The chain's CDR3 is CASSLGGGLAGGHPLGNEQFF. CDR3 coding DNA: TGTGCCAGCAGCTTAGGCGGGGGACTAGCGGGAGGACACCCTTTGGGGAATGAGCAGTTCTTC.

With respect to this clone: The same CDR3 also results from other DNA sequences found in this sample. The CDR3 reads CAISQGNEQFF. Written as DNA, the CDR3 is TGTGCCATCAGTCAGGGGAATGAGCAGTTCTTC. The chain has TRBV10-3 and TRBJ2-1; the D gene is possibly TRBD1 (6 bases). Germline V gene sequence: CDR1 ENHRY, CDR2 SYGVKD. Trimming removed 5 bases at V and 7 bases at J, with 6 bases between. The CDR3 consists of 11 residues.

This clone has a handful of counts. This chain connects TRBV6-6 to TRBJ1-3, with TRBD1 matching over 7 bases. Trimming cost V 6 bases and J 4 bases; bases outside gene matches: 9. Per the germline V gene, CDR1 is MNHNY and CDR2 is SVGAGI (reference sequence). There are 15 residues in the CDR3. CDR3 bases: TGTGCCAGCAGACGGGACAGATCCTCCGGAAACACCATATATTTT. It codes for CASRRDRSSGNTIYF.

The chain combines TRBV7-2 with TRBJ2-5, with D hard to call. V was pared by 2 bases and J by 0 bases, with 7 bases between. The CDR3 runs 14 residues. The germline V gene has CDR1 SGHTA and CDR2 FQGNSA. The CDR3 spells CASSLRQDQETQYF. The CDR3 region has the DNA TGTGCCAGCAGCTTACGCCAGGACCAAGAGACCCAGTACTTC.

This clone was counted a single time. The chain employs TRBV2 and TRBJ2-7; possibly TRBD2 for D (6 bases). The germline gives CDR1 SNHLY, CDR2 FYNNEI. Trimming pared 4 bases from V and 5 bases from J, leaving 18 bases between. The CDR3 covers 15 residues. This chain's CDR3 is CASSALASLKDEQYF. For the CDR3, the DNA is TGTGCCAGCAGTGCTCTAGCGTCCCTTAAGGACGAGCAGTACTTC.

The rearrangement uses TRBV6-6 and TRBJ2-5; 7 bases are a match to TRBD2. The junction had 5 bases not matched to a gene; V was cut back by 7 bases and J by 6 bases. The CDR3 covers 12 residues. Germline CDR1 reads MNHNY; CDR2 reads SVGAGI (reference sequence). The CDR3 here is CASTEAGKTQYF. DNA for the CDR3: TGTGCCAGCACCGAAGCGGGAAAGACCCAGTACTTC.

This chain connects TRBV19 to TRBJ1-2; maybe TRBD1 (6 bases). The germline gives CDR1 LNHDA, CDR2 SQIVND (reference sequence). CDR3 size: 16 residues. The ends were cut back, 3 bases at V and 4 bases at J, with 18 bases in the middle. The DNA of the CDR3 is TGTGCCAGTAGTATCCAAACAGGGTTCGGAGGCTATGGCTACACCTTC. It encodes CASSIQTGFGGYGYTF. The variable domain in full, with the rest retrieved from reference TRBV19 and TRBJ1-2, is DGGITQSPKYLFRKEGQNVTLSCEQNLNHDAMYWYRQDPGQGLRLIYYSQIVNDFQKGDIAEGYSVSREKKESFPLTVTSAQKNPTAFYLCASSIQTGFGGYGYTFGSGTRLTVV.

The gene calls are TRBV19 and TRBJ2-6; D possibly corresponds to TRBD2 (5 bases). The germline V gene has CDR1 LNHDA and CDR2 SQIVND (reference sequence). V gave up 3 bases and J gave up 3 bases, with 6 bases separating them. This CDR3 is built from 14 residues. CDR3: CASSMRVGANVLTF. In DNA, the CDR3 is TGTGCCAGTAGTATGCGGGTTGGGGCCAACGTCCTGACTTTC. Using reference TRBV19 and TRBJ2-6 for the parts outside the CDR3, the full variable domain is DGGITQSPKYLFRKEGQNVTLSCEQNLNHDAMYWYRQDPGQGLRLIYYSQIVNDFQKGDIAEGYSVSREKKESFPLTVTSAQKNPTAFYLCASSMRVGANVLTFGAGSRLTVL.